The clone carrying this T cell receptor (beta chain) was counted many times. It was RNA transcripts that yielded the amplified TCR beta CDR3 regions. TCR CDR3 underwent first-round RT-PCR with the HTBI primer set. TCRdb analysed the multiplex PCR reads with MiXCR anew, one entry per CDR3 protein. The sample lists roughly 290,000 distinct CDR3 sequences; 17% were seen once. Using more than 8 ml of fresh peripheral blood, PBMCs were prepared. V was trimmed by 6 bases and J by 1 base, leaving 18 bases between them. This CDR3 contains 16 residues. Germline V gene data show CDR1 as MNHEY and CDR2 as SVGEGT. This entry belongs to a study of T cells in Graves' hyperthyroidism and ophthalmopathy.

The material sequenced was blood. The clonotype was recovered from a woman in her fifties or sixties with Graves' ophthalmopathy. The V gene is TRBV6-2 or TRBV6-3, the J gene TRBJ1-1; maybe TRBD1 (6 bases). The CDR3 spells CASSDAPGQSNTEAFF. CDR3 nucleotide sequence: TGTGCCAGCAGCGATGCCCCGGGACAATCGAACACTGAAGCTTTCTTT.